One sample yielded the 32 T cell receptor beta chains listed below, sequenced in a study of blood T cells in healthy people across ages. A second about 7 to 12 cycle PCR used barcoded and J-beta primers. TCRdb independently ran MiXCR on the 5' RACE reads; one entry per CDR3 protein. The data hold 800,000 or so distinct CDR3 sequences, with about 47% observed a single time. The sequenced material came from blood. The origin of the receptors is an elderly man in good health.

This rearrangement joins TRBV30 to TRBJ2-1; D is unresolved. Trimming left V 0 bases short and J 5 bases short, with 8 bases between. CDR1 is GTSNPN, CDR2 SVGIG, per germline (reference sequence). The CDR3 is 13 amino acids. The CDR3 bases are TGTGCCTGGAGTGTACAAAAGAACAATGAGCAGTTCTTC. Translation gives CAWSVQKNNEQFF.

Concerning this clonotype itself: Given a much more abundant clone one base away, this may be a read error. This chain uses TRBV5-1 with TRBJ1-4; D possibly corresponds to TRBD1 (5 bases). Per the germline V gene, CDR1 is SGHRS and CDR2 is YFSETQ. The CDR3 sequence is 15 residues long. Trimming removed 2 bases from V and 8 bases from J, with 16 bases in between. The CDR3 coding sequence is TGCGCCAGCAGCTTCTTGGGGCCAGACGAAGAAAAACTGTTTTTT. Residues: CASSFLGPDEEKLFF. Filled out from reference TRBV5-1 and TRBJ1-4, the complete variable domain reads KAGVTQTPRYLIKTRGQQVTLSCSPISGHRSVSWYQQTPGQGLQFLFEYFSETQRNKGNFPGRFSGRQFSNSRSEMNVSTLELGDSALYLCASSFLGPDEEKLFFGSGTQLSVL.

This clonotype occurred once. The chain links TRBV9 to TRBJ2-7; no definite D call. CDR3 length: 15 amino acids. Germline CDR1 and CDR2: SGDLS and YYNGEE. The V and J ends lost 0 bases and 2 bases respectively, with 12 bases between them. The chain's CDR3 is CASSVGWTGTYEQYF. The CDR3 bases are TGTGCCAGCAGCGTAGGGTGGACCGGTACCTACGAGCAGTACTTC.

CDR3 amino acids: CASSGGTANTEAFF. The CDR3 bases are TGTGCCAGCAGTGGTGGGACAGCGAACACTGAAGCTTTCTTT. The chain carries TRBV12-3 or TRBV12-4 and TRBJ1-1; TRBD1 aligns across 7 bases. The CDR3 runs to 14 residues. J gave up 1 base and V 5 bases, and 4 bases lay outside the gene matches.

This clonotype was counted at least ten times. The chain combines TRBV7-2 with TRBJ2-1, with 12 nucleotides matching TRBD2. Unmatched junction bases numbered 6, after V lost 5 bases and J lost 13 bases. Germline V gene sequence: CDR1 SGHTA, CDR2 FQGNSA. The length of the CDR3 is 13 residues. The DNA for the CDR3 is TGTGCCAGCAGCACCACTAGCGGGAGGCAACAGTTCTTC. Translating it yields CASSTTSGRQQFF.

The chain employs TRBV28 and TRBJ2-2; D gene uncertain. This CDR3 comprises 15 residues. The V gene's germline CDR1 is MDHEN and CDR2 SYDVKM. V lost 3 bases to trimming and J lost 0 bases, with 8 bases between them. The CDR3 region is CASSFDSTNTGELFF. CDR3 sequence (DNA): TGTGCCAGCAGTTTCGACTCCACGAACACCGGGGAGCTGTTTTTT.

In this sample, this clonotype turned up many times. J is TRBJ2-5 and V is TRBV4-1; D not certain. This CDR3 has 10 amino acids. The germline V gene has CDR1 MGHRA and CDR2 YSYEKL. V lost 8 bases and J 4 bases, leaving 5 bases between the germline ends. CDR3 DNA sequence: TGCGCCAGCGGGATAGAGACCCAGTACTTC. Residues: CASGIETQYF.

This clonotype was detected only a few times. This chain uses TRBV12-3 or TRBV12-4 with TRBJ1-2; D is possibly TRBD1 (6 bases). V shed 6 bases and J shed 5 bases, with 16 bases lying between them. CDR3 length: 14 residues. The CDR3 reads CASSHTQGWYGYTF. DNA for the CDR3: TGTGCCAGCAGCCATACGCAGGGGTGGTATGGCTACACCTTC.

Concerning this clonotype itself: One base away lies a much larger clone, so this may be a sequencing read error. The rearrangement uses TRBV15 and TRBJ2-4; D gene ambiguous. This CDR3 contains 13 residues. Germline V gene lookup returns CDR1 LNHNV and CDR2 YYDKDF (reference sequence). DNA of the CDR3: TGTGCCACCAGCACGGTGGTCAAAAGCATTCAGTACTTC. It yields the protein CATSTVVKSIQYF. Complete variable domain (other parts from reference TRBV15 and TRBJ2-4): DAMVIQNPRYQVTQFGKPVTLSCSQTLNHNVMYWYQQKSSQAPKLLFHYYDKDFNNEADTPDNFQSRRPNTSFCFLDIRSPGLGDTAMYLCATSTVVKSIQYFGAGTRLSVL.

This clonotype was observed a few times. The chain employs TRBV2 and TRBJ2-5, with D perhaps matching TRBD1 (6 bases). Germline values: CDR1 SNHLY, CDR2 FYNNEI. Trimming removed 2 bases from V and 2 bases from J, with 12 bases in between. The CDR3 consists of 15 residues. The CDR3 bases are TGTGCCAGCAGTGAAAAGGGGGACATTCAAGAGACCCAGTACTTC. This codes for CASSEKGDIQETQYF.

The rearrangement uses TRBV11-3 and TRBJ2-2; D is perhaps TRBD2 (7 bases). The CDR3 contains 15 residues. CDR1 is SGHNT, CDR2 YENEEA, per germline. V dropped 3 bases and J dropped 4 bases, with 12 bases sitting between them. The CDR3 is CASSFGGLRTGELFF. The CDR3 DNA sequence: TGTGCCAGCAGCTTCGGGGGGCTACGCACCGGGGAGCTGTTTTTT.

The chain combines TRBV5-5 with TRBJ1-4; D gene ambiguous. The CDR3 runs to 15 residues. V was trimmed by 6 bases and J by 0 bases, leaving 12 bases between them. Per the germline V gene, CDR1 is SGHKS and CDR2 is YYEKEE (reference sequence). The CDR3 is CASTPTRPTNEKLFF. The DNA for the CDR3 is TGTGCCAGCACTCCGACGCGGCCAACTAATGAAAAACTGTTTTTT.

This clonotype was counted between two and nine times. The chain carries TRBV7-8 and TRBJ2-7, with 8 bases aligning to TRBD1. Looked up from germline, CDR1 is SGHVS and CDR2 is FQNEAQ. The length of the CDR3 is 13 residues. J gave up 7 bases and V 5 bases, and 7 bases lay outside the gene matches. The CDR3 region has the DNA TGTGCCAGCAGCGTGGACAGGGACCGGGAGCAGTACTTC. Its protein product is CASSVDRDREQYF.

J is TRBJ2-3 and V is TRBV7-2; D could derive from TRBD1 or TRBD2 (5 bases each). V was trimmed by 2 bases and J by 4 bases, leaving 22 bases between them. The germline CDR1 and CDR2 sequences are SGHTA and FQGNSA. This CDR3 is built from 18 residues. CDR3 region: CASSLLAISGPRPDTQYF. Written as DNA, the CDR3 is TGTGCCAGCAGCTTATTGGCTATTTCGGGACCAAGGCCAGATACGCAGTATTTT.

CDR3 region: CASSLQGSSNSPLHF. In DNA form, the CDR3 reads TGTGCCAGTAGCCTACAGGGGTCGTCAAATTCACCCCTCCACTTT. V gene TRBV19 combines with J gene TRBJ1-6, with 7 bases fitting TRBD1. Germline V lookup: CDR1 LNHDA, CDR2 SQIVND (reference sequence). The J segment lost 7 bases and the V segment lost 6 bases, leaving 9 bases of the junction unmatched. The CDR3 consists of 15 residues.

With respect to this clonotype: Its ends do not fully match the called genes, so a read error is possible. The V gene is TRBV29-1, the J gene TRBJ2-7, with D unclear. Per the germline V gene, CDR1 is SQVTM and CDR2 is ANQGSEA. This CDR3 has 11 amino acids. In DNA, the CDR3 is TGCAGCGGCGTACAGACCTACGAGCGGTACTTC. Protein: CSGVQTYERYF.

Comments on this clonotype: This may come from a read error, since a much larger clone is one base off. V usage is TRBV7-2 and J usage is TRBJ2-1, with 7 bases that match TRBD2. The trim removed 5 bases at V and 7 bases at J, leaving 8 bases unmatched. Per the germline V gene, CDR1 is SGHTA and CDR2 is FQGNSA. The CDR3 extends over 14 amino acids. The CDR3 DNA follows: TGTGCCAGCAGCCCCGGGGGGAGTCGTAATGAGCAGTTCTTC. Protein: CASSPGGSRNEQFF.

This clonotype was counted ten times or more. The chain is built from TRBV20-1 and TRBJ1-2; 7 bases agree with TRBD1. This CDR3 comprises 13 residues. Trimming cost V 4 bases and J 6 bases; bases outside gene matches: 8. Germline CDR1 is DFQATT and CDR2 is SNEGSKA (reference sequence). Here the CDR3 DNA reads TGCAGTGCTACAACAGGGGATCTTAATGGCTACACCTTC. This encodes CSATTGDLNGYTF.

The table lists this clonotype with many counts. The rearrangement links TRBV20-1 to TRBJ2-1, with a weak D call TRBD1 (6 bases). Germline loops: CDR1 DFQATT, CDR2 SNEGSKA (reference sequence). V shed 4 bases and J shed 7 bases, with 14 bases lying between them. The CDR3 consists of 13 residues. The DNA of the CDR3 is TGCAGTGCTATTACAGGGACCGGGAATGAGCAGTTCTTC. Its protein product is CSAITGTGNEQFF.

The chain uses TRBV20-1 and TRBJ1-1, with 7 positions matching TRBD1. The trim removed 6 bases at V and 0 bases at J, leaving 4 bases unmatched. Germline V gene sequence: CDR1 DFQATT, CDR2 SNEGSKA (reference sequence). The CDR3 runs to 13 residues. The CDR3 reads CSALTGLNTEAFF. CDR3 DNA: TGCAGTGCCCTGACAGGGTTGAACACTGAAGCTTTCTTT.

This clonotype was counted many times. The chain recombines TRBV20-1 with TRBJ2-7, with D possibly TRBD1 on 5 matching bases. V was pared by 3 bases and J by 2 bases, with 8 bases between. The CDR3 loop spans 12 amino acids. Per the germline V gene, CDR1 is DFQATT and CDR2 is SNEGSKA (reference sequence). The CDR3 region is CSASPGTYEQYF. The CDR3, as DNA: TGCAGTGCTAGTCCAGGGACCTACGAGCAGTACTTC.

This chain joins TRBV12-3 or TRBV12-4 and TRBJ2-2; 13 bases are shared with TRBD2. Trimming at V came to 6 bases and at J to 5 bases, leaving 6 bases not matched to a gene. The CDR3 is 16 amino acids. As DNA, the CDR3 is TGTGCCAGCAGGGAAGGACTAGCGGGAGTTACCGGGGAGCTGTTTTTT. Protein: CASREGLAGVTGELFF.

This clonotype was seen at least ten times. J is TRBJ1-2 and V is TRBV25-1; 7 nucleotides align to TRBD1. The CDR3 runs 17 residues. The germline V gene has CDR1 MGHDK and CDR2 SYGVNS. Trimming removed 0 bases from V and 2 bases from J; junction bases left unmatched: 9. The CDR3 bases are TGTGCCAGCAGTGAATACGGCTGGGACAGAACCAACTATGGCTACACCTTC. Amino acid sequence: CASSEYGWDRTNYGYTF.

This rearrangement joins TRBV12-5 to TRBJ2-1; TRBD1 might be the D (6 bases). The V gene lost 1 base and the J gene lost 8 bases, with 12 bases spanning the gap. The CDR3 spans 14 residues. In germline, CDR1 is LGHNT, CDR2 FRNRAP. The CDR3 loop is CASGLALHRDEQFF. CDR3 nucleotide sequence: TGTGCTAGTGGTTTGGCCCTTCACAGGGATGAGCAGTTCTTC.

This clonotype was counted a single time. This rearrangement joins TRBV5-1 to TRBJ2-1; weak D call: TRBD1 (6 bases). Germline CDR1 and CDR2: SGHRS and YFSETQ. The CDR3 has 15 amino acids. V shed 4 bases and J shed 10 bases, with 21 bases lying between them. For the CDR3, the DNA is TGCGCCAGCAGCGACGTTAGGGACACCCAGGGAGAGCAGTTCTTC. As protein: CASSDVRDTQGEQFF.

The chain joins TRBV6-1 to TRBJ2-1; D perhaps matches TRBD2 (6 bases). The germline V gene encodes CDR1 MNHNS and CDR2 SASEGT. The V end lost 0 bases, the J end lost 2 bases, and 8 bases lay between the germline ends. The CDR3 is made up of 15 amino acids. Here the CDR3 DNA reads TGTGCCAGCAGTGAAGCTAGCGGAGCCTACAATGAGCAGTTCTTC. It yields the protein CASSEASGAYNEQFF.

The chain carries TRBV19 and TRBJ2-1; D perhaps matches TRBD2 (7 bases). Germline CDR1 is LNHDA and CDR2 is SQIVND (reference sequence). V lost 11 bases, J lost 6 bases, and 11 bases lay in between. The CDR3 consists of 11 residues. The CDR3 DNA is TGTGCCGTGGGAGGGGGCAATGAGCAGTTCTTC. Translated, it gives CAVGGGNEQFF.

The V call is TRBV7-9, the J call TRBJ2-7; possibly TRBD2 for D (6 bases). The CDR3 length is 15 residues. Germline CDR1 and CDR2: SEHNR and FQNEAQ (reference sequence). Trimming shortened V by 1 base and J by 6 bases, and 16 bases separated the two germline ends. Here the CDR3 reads CASSLGGGTGGEQYF. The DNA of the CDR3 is TGTGCCAGCAGCTTAGGGGGCGGGACCGGGGGCGAGCAGTACTTC. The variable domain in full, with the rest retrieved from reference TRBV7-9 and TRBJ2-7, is DTGVSQNPRHKITKRGQNVTFRCDPISEHNRLYWYRQTLGQGPEFLTYFQNEAQLEKSRLLSDRFSAERPKGSFSTLEIQRTEQGDSAMYLCASSLGGGTGGEQYFGPGTRLTVT.

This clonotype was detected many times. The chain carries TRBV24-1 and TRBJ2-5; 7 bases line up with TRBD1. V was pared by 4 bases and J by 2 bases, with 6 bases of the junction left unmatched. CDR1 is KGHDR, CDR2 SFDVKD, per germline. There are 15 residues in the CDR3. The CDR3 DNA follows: TGTGCCACCAGTGACCCGGGACAGAGACAAGAGACCCAGTACTTC. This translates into CATSDPGQRQETQYF.

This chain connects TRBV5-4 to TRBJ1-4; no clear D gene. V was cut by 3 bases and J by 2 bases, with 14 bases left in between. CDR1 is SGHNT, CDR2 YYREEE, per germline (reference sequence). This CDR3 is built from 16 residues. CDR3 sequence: CASSSSRRSTNEKLFF. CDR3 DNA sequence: TGTGCCAGCAGCTCAAGCAGGAGATCTACTAATGAAAAACTGTTTTTT.

The CDR3 region has the DNA TGTGCCAGCAGCACCGATTACAATGAGCAGTTCTTC. Translation gives CASSTDYNEQFF. This chain connects TRBV13 to TRBJ2-1; the D is unclear. Germline loops: CDR1 PRHDT, CDR2 FYEKMQ (reference sequence). This CDR3 has 12 residues. V lost 5 bases to trimming and J lost 4 bases, with 6 bases between them. The whole variable domain, remainder taken from reference TRBV13 and TRBJ2-1, is AAGVIQSPRHLIKEKRETATLKCYPIPRHDTVYWYQQGPGQDPQFLISFYEKMQSDKGSIPDRFSAQQFSDYHSELNMSSLELGDSALYFCASSTDYNEQFFGPGTRLTVL.

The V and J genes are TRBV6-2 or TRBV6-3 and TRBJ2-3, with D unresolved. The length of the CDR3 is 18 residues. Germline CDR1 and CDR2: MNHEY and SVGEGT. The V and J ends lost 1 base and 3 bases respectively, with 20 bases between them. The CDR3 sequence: CASSYLFGTEERTDTQYF. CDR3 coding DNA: TGTGCCAGCAGTTACTTATTCGGCACTGAGGAGCGTACAGATACGCAGTATTTT.